This entry lists 12 T cell receptor beta chains sequenced from one sample in a study of CD8 T cells in ankylosing spondylitis (dated by TCRdb to about 2017). The paper as a whole reports these results and caveats: Blood from ankylosing spondylitis patients appeared to be characterized by a TCR beta motif composed of eight highly homologous amino acid variants.

Libraries were prepared through 5' RACE. The sequencing machine was an Illumina HiSeq 2500. Clones were called with MiXCR by TCRdb after fastp trimmed the public reads at Q25, and only in-frame beta chains were retained. Identical CDR3 protein sequences are pooled into one entry, listed with their most common genes and DNA. The sample table holds hundreds of thousands of distinct CDR3 sequences, of which roughly 10% were seen once. Together, the top ten hold under 0.6% of the sample. These receptors have no identified antigens. The sample was blood, either unsorted or a sorted T cell fraction (not recorded which). Source of these receptors: a male donor with ankylosing spondylitis.

The chain employs TRBV28 and TRBJ2-5; D perhaps matches TRBD2 (5 bases). Germline CDR1 MDHEN, CDR2 SYDVKM. With 1 base removed from V and 1 base from J, the gap between germline ends came to 7 bases. The CDR3 spans 14 residues. CDR3 coding DNA: TGTGCCAGCAGTTTATCGGCGGGCCAAGAGACCCAGTACTTC. The encoded protein is CASSLSAGQETQYF.

The genes are TRBV2 and TRBJ1-5; the D gene is possibly TRBD1 (5 bases). Germline values: CDR1 SNHLY, CDR2 FYNNEI. V lost 5 bases and J lost 0, with 26 bases in between. This CDR3 comprises 20 residues. CDR3: CASSPRHFTGGIYSNQPQHF. Here the CDR3 DNA reads TGTGCCAGCAGTCCCAGACACTTCACTGGGGGAATTTATAGCAATCAGCCCCAGCATTTT.

This clonotype was seen once. The DNA of the CDR3 is TGTGCCAGCACCTCGACGGGTCAGGGGGCGCATATTCAGTACTTC. It encodes CASTSTGQGAHIQYF. The gene calls are TRBV28 and TRBJ2-4; 8 bases are a match to TRBD1. Germline V CDR1 and CDR2: MDHEN, SYDVKM. The CDR3 runs to 15 residues. Trimming cost V 7 bases and J 10 bases; bases outside gene matches: 15. Full variable domain (remainder filled in from reference TRBV28 and TRBJ2-4): DVKVTQSSRYLVKRTGEKVFLECVQDMDHENMFWYRQDPGLGLRLIYFSYDVKMKEKGDIPEGYSVSREKKERFSLILESASTNQTSMYLCASTSTGQGAHIQYFGAGTRLSVL.

The table lists this clonotype with many counts. The genes are TRBV20-1 and TRBJ1-4, with no clear D. Germline V gives CDR1 DFQATT, CDR2 SNEGSKA (reference sequence). This CDR3 contains 9 residues. V dropped 3 bases and J dropped 11 bases, with 4 bases sitting between them. The DNA for the CDR3 is TGCAGTGCTAGCAACAAACTGTTTTTT. It is translated as CSASNKLFF.

This clonotype was seen a few times. The V gene is TRBV7-2, the J gene TRBJ1-2; D is unclear. The CDR3 has 14 residues. Trimming removed 1 base from V and 5 bases from J, with 11 bases in between. Germline assignment: CDR1 SGHTA and CDR2 FQGNSA. The CDR3 DNA follows: TGTGCCAGCAGCTTAGTGAGCGTCCATTATGGCTACACCTTC. This gives the protein CASSLVSVHYGYTF.

This clonotype came up a few times. The chain combines TRBV20-1 with TRBJ2-7; TRBD2 might be the D (6 bases). Germline CDR1 is DFQATT and CDR2 is SNEGSKA (reference sequence). Deletions cut 6 bases from V and 2 bases from J, with 14 bases between. The CDR3 is made up of 13 amino acids. This chain's CDR3 is CSALLALTYEQYF. DNA for the CDR3: TGCAGTGCCCTACTAGCCCTAACCTACGAGCAGTACTTC.

This clonotype was observed many times. The chain has TRBV6-5 and TRBJ2-2; D gene ambiguous. The V end was cut by 2 bases, the J end by 1 base, with 11 bases between. From germline, CDR1 is MNHEY and CDR2 SVGAGI. This CDR3 is built from 16 residues. CDR3 in amino acids: CASSYANWGNTGELFF. For the CDR3, the DNA is TGTGCCAGCAGTTACGCGAATTGGGGGAACACCGGGGAGCTGTTTTTT.

This clonotype was seen a handful of times. The CDR3 is CASSFGPANGYTF. The CDR3 DNA is TGTGCCAGCAGCTTTGGGCCAGCTAACGGCTACACCTTC. The gene calls are TRBV7-3 and TRBJ1-2; no reliable D call. The CDR3 sequence is 13 residues long. The germline CDR1 and CDR2 sequences are SGHTA and FQGTGA. The V end lost 3 bases, the J end lost 8 bases, and 13 bases lay between the germline ends.

The CDR3 here is CASSTGTSGSPGDEQFF. In DNA form, the CDR3 reads TGTGCCAGCAGTACCGGGACTAGCGGGTCCCCGGGTGATGAGCAGTTCTTC. This chain connects TRBV28 to TRBJ2-1, with 12 bases lining up with TRBD2. CDR1 is MDHEN and CDR2 is SYDVKM in the germline V gene. The trim removed 5 bases at V and 8 bases at J, leaving 13 bases unmatched. This CDR3 has 17 residues. Together with reference TRBV28 and TRBJ2-1, the CDR3 gives the full variable domain: DVKVTQSSRYLVKRTGEKVFLECVQDMDHENMFWYRQDPGLGLRLIYFSYDVKMKEKGDIPEGYSVSREKKERFSLILESASTNQTSMYLCASSTGTSGSPGDEQFFGPGTRLTVL.

The chain has TRBV7-2 and TRBJ2-6; D call uncertain. CDR3 size: 16 residues. Germline values: CDR1 SGHTA, CDR2 FQGNSA. Trimming stripped 5 bases from V and 0 bases from J, with 11 bases between. CDR3 protein: CASSALRASGANVLTF. Here the CDR3 DNA reads TGTGCCAGCAGCGCCCTCCGTGCCTCTGGGGCCAACGTCCTGACTTTC.

V is TRBV20-1 and J is TRBJ1-2; 7 positions agree with TRBD1. CDR3 length: 12 amino acids. The germline gives CDR1 DFQATT, CDR2 SNEGSKA (reference sequence). V gave up 4 bases and J gave up 8 bases; unmatched junction bases: 7. CDR3 sequence reads: CSAINDRAGYTF. DNA of the CDR3: TGCAGTGCTATAAACGACAGGGCCGGCTACACCTTC.

The chain carries TRBV10-1 and TRBJ2-1; D remains unclear. Trimming shortened V by 10 bases and J by 6 bases, and 16 bases separated the two germline ends. The CDR3 is 13 amino acids. In germline, CDR1 is WNHNN, CDR2 SYGVQD (reference sequence). For the CDR3, the DNA is TGCGCCACCCGAAGGGATAGGCTCAATGAGCAGTTCTTC. It translates to CATRRDRLNEQFF.